A selection of T cell receptor beta chains follows, all from one sample in a study of shared clonotypes between healthy human individuals. TCRdb keeps only in-frame clones here, not all; method: immunoSEQ multiplex PCR. Here the sample spans about 1,500,000 clones, roughly 96% being singletons. The specimen sequenced was naive CD4+ T cells sorted from blood. The receptors were gathered from a man between 25 and 39 years old in good health. The CDR3 runs from the conserved cysteine through the conserved F or W. D genes are given only for firm matches. Only some rows state a clone size, as once, few, many or a class for expanded clones.

V | D | size | CDR3
TRBV2 | NA | once | CASREGGLGYTF
TRBV27 | TRBD1 | few | CASSFGQGYGYTF
TRBV19 | TRBD2 | NA | CASSIGPSGSRYNEQFF
TRBV9 | NA | NA | CASSVGTLRDNTEAFF
TRBV18 | TRBD1 | NA | CASSPQYRGNEKLFF
TRBV27 | TRBD2 | NA | CASSWPSGGTDTQYF
TRBV14 | NA | NA | CASSLLDRSWGNEQYF
TRBV11-1 | TRBD1 | NA | CASGSGQHTEAFF
TRBV27 | NA | NA | CASSSGVPPYGYTF
TRBV5-1 | NA | NA | CASSLQGGYEQYF
TRBV19 | TRBD2 | NA | CASSTQTGLAGNEQFF
TRBV28 | NA | NA | CASSLGQPQHF
TRBV18 | NA | NA | CASSPVASGELFF
TRBV10-3 | NA | NA | CAIRPQGTNTEAFF
TRBV18 | TRBD1 | once | CASSPRIRGIDSPLHF
TRBV9 | NA | once | CASSVTIPDEQFF
TRBV28 | NA | NA | CASSFPIVYNVSYNEQFF
TRBV27 | NA | NA | CASSGIFRYEQYF
TRBV18 | TRBD2 | NA | CASSPGREQLEQYF
TRBV23-1 | NA | NA | CASSQSKNRSHTYGYTF
TRBV19 | TRBD1 | NA | CASSIAQGPSYEQYF
TRBV28 | NA | NA | CASSLIQVDYEQYF
TRBV27 | NA | NA | CASSPPERNTGELFF
TRBV28 | TRBD2 | NA | CASSTSGRNTGELFF
TRBV7-3 | NA | NA | CASSSGHPSYNEQFF
TRBV2 | NA | few | CASADRSSNQPQHF
TRBV9 | NA | NA | CASSVTGKNQPQHF
TRBV7-2 | TRBD2 | once | CASSFPGLAGVVPREQFF
TRBV29-1 | NA | NA | CSVRQNYGYTF
TRBV4-2 | TRBD2 | NA | CASTSSGTSGTDPQYF
TRBV11-2 | TRBD1 | NA | CASSRDRVDTEAFF
TRBV5-4 | NA | NA | CASSPDPVAKNIQYF
TRBV7-9 | NA | NA | CASSLSVGVYGYTF
TRBV28 | TRBD2 | NA | CASSQLAGGRTGELFF
TRBV7-9 | NA | NA | CATQVGGNNEQFF
TRBV6-5 | TRBD2 | NA | CASSYLAGGGEQYF
TRBV9 | NA | NA | CASSVGLPSTDTQYF
TRBV27 | TRBD1 | NA | CASSLSTGGARNQPQHF